This entry lists 29 T cell receptor beta chains sequenced from one sample in a study of CXCR3-negative and CXCR3-positive naive CD8 T cells. Findings and limits, study-wide: More hydrophobic TRB CDR3s were found in CXCR3-positive naive cells than in CXCR3-negative naive cells.

What these receptors recognize is not known. In preparing the TRB cDNA libraries, 5' RACE with UMI labels was used. Each CDR3 protein gets one entry in TCRdb, which reprocessed the 5' RACE reads and gives no DNA. The sample holds around 95,000 distinct CDR3 sequences. Sequencing was performed on naive CXCR3+ CD8+ T cells from blood. Subset meaning: CD45RO-CCR7+CD27+CD95- naive CD8+ T cells expressing CXCR3 (TNR3+). These receptors were taken from a human donor in good health. Some clones in this sample may be carry-over from other donors' samples.

The chain joins TRBV15 to TRBJ1-5. Per germline, CDR1 LNHNV and CDR2 YYDKDF (reference sequence). The CDR3 contains 15 residues. The CDR3 reads CATSTEGYSNQPQHF.

The gene calls are TRBV7-9 and TRBJ2-1; the D gene TCRdb calls, TRBD1, cannot be checked with no DNA. The length of the CDR3 is 16 residues. Germline loops: CDR1 SEHNR, CDR2 FQNEAQ (reference sequence). CDR3 residues: CASSAPLNSSYNEQFF. The whole variable domain, filled in from reference TRBV7-9 and TRBJ2-1, reads DTGVSQNPRHKITKRGQNVTFRCDPISEHNRLYWYRQTLGQGPEFLTYFQNEAQLEKSRLLSDRFSAERPKGSFSTLEIQRTEQGDSAMYLCASSAPLNSSYNEQFFGPGTRLTVL.

The chain joins TRBV12-3 or TRBV12-4 to TRBJ2-5; TCRdb names TRBD1, which stays unverified in the absence of DNA. The CDR3 sequence is 13 residues long. The CDR3 region is CASRQWGQETQYF.

The J gene is TRBJ2-7, the V gene TRBV7-9; there is no DNA to check the TCRdb D call of TRBD2. The CDR3 totals 15 residues. Germline CDR1 is SEHNR and CDR2 is FQNEAQ (reference sequence). The CDR3 protein is CASSLPGEGSYEQYF.

V gene TRBV29-1 combines with J gene TRBJ2-1. The germline gives CDR1 SQVTM, CDR2 ANQGSEA. This CDR3 comprises 11 residues. The chain's CDR3 is CSVVNGTVWFF.

The V gene is TRBV12-3 or TRBV12-4, the J gene TRBJ1-2; absent DNA, TCRdb's TRBD1 call cannot be checked. The CDR3 contains 14 residues. CDR3 residues: CASTGQGLGYGYTF.

The chain is built from TRBV14 and TRBJ2-7; without DNA, the TCRdb call of TRBD2 cannot be checked. The CDR3 sequence is 15 residues long. The germline V gene encodes CDR1 SGHDN and CDR2 FVKESK. The CDR3 reads CASSSLILAPYEQYF.

This chain uses TRBV5-1 with TRBJ2-2. The CDR3 loop spans 11 amino acids. CDR1 and CDR2 from the germline V gene are SGHRS and YFSETQ. This chain's CDR3 is CASSSEGELFF.

V gene TRBV29-1 combines with J gene TRBJ2-3. This CDR3 has 11 residues. Germline V CDR1 and CDR2: SQVTM, ANQGSEA. The CDR3 reads CSVPVGDTQYF.

The chain joins TRBV6-5 to TRBJ2-3; without DNA, the TCRdb call of TRBD2 cannot be checked. CDR1 and CDR2 (germline): MNHEY, SVGAGI. The CDR3 consists of 15 residues. The CDR3 loop is CASSTLAGYGDTQYF.

The CDR3 protein is CASSYAGPTQYF. V gene TRBV14 combines with J gene TRBJ2-3; TCRdb gives TRBD1 as the D gene, but with no DNA this cannot be confirmed. This CDR3 has 12 residues. Germline V CDR1 and CDR2: SGHDN, FVKESK.

V is TRBV7-2 and J is TRBJ2-1; lacking DNA, the TRBD1 call made by TCRdb goes unchecked. CDR1 and CDR2 from the germline V gene are SGHTA and FQGNSA. The CDR3 has 14 amino acids. CDR3 protein: CASSWGGGTNEQFF.

V and J are TRBV29-1 and TRBJ2-2. The CDR3 extends over 14 amino acids. Germline loops: CDR1 SQVTM, CDR2 ANQGSEA. The CDR3 spells CSVEEGVGTGELFF.

The chain links TRBV14 to TRBJ2-7; TCRdb returns TRBD1, unconfirmable since there is no DNA. The CDR3 sequence is 14 residues long. Germline V CDR1 and CDR2: SGHDN, FVKESK. The CDR3 reads CASSQDRVTYEQYF. The whole variable domain, remainder taken from reference TRBV14 and TRBJ2-7, is EAGVTQFPSHSVIEKGQTVTLRCDPISGHDNLYWYRRVMGKEIKFLLHFVKESKQDESGMPNNRFLAERTGGTYSTLKVQPAELEDSGVYFCASSQDRVTYEQYFGPGTRLTVT.

The genes are TRBV12-5 and TRBJ2-1; TCRdb's assignment of TRBD1 cannot be checked, as there is no DNA. CDR3 length equals 15 residues. Germline CDR1 and CDR2: LGHNT and FRNRAP. Here the CDR3 reads CASGLYRGTTSEQFF.

The chain is built from TRBV4-3 and TRBJ2-1; TCRdb's D gene call, TRBD1, goes unchecked for lack of DNA. CDR1 and CDR2 from the germline V gene are LGHNA and YSLEER. CDR3 length: 13 residues. CDR3 residues: CASSQGRAGGHHF.

The CDR3 is CASSYGWADGEAFF. V usage is TRBV6-2 or TRBV6-3 and J usage is TRBJ1-1; no DNA is available, so the TRBD1 call from TCRdb remains unchecked. The CDR3 extends over 14 amino acids. Germline V lookup: CDR1 MNHEY, CDR2 SVGEGT.

The chain recombines TRBV11-3 with TRBJ2-5; with no DNA, the TCRdb D assignment of TRBD1 cannot be verified. There are 16 residues in the CDR3. Germline loops: CDR1 SGHNT, CDR2 YENEEA. The CDR3 sequence is CASSFPPGTTQETQYF.

V and J are TRBV29-1 and TRBJ2-1; checking the TCRdb D call of TRBD1 is not possible without DNA. Germline-derived CDR1 and CDR2 are SQVTM and ANQGSEA. The CDR3 runs 14 residues. CDR3 sequence: CSVGPAVEGNEQFF.

The CDR3 loop reads CASSLGLAGSTDTQYF. The chain carries TRBV7-7 and TRBJ2-3; the D call from TCRdb, TRBD2, cannot be confirmed without DNA. The CDR3 runs 16 residues. Germline V gene sequence: CDR1 SSHAT, CDR2 FNYEAQ (reference sequence).

The CDR3 protein is CASSIRGPSGSSYNEQFF. The V call is TRBV19, the J call TRBJ2-1; absent DNA, TCRdb's TRBD2 call cannot be checked. CDR1 LNHDA and CDR2 SQIVND come from the germline V gene (reference sequence). The CDR3 loop spans 18 amino acids.

CDR3: CASSLGGEDEQFF. The chain employs TRBV5-8 and TRBJ2-1; TCRdb names TRBD2, which stays unverified in the absence of DNA. The germline gives CDR1 SGHTS, CDR2 YDEGEE. The CDR3 is 13 amino acids.

The chain carries TRBV5-6 and TRBJ2-7. The CDR3 has 14 residues. Germline V gives CDR1 SGHDT, CDR2 YYEEEE. CDR3 amino acids: CASSFGGNSYEQYF.

CDR3: CAGSLGDSYEQYF. The genes are TRBV5-1 and TRBJ2-7. This CDR3 is built from 13 residues. Germline V lookup: CDR1 SGHRS, CDR2 YFSETQ.

The CDR3 here is CASSRTTGIYEQYF. This chain joins TRBV5-6 and TRBJ2-7. CDR1 SGHDT and CDR2 YYEEEE come from the germline V gene. CDR3 length equals 14 residues.

The genes are TRBV12-3 or TRBV12-4 and TRBJ2-2; the D call from TCRdb, TRBD2, cannot be confirmed without DNA. The CDR3 contains 14 residues. The CDR3: CASVLGLVTGELFF.

This chain links TRBV7-2 with TRBJ2-5. The CDR3 totals 14 residues. The germline V gene encodes CDR1 SGHTA and CDR2 FQGNSA. This CDR3 is CASSLVGSQETQYF.

The genes are TRBV21-1 and TRBJ2-3; the D call from TCRdb, TRBD2, cannot be confirmed without DNA. TRBV21-1 is designated a pseudogene. The length of the CDR3 is 19 residues. This CDR3 reads CASSKEGGARNTTTDTQYF.

The chain employs TRBV4-3 and TRBJ2-7; the TCRdb call, TRBD2, lacks DNA for checking. The CDR3 loop spans 16 amino acids. Germline loops: CDR1 LGHNA, CDR2 YSLEER. CDR3 loop: CASSQDTSGGAYEQYF.